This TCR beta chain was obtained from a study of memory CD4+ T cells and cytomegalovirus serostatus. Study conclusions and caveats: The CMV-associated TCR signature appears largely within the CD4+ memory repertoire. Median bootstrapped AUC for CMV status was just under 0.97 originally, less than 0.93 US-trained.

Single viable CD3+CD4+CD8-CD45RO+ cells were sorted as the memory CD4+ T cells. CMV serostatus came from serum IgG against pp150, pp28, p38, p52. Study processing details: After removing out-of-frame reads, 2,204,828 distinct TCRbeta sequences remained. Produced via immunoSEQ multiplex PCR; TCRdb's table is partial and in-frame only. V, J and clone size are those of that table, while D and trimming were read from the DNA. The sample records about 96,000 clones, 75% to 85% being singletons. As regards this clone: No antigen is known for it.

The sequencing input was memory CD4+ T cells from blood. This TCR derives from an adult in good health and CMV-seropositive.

CDR3 DNA: TGTGCCAGCAGCCGACAGAAGGACAATGAGCAGTTCTTC. Protein sequence: CASSRQKDNEQFF. The rearrangement uses TRBV27 and TRBJ2-1, with a possible D match to TRBD1 (5 bases). From germline, CDR1 is MNHEY and CDR2 SMNVEV (reference sequence). This CDR3 region has 13 residues. V lost 6 bases and J 5 bases, leaving 11 bases between the germline ends.